This T cell receptor (beta chain) was obtained from a study of blood T cell repertoires in COVID-19. Whole-study context: T cells, B-cell-depleted T cells, or PBMCs supplied cDNA or gDNA.

TCRdb's copy holds only in-frame clones and misses some; the assay was immunoSEQ multiplex PCR. The sample lists approximately 76,000 clones, roughly 77% occurring once. Germline V lookup: CDR1 WSHSY, CDR2 SAAADI. V lost 5 bases to trimming and J lost 0 bases; unmatched junction nucleotides: 5. There are 17 residues in the CDR3. The rearrangement uses TRBV10-2 and TRBJ2-2, with 11 bases fitting TRBD2. The TCR sequence derives from a woman in her 70s with acute or convalescent COVID-19. Sequencing used peripheral blood. CDR3 bases: TGCGCCAGCAGTCATCTAGCGGGAGGAGCGAACACCGGGGAGCTGTTTTTT. Translated: CASSHLAGGANTGELFF.